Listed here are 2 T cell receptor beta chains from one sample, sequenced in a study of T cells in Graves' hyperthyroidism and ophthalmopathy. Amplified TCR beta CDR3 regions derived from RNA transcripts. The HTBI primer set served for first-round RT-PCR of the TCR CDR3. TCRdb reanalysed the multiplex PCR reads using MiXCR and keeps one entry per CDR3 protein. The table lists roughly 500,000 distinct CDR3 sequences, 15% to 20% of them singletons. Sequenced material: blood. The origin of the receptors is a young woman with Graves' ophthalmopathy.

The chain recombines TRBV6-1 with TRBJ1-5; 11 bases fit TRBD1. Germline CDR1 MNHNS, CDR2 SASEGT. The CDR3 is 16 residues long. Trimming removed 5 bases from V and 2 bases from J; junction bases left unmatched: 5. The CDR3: CASSPGQGARNQPQHF. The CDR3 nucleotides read TGTGCCAGCAGTCCCGGACAGGGGGCGCGCAATCAGCCCCAGCATTTT.

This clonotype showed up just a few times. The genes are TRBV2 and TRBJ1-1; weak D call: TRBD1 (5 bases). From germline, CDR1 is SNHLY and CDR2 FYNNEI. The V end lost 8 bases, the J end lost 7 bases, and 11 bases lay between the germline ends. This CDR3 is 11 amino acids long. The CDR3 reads CASGRDGEAFF. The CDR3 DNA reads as TGTGCCAGCGGGCGGGACGGTGAAGCTTTCTTT.